A selection of T cell receptor beta chains follows, all from one sample in a study of long-term antiretroviral therapy in people with HIV. TCRdb keeps only in-frame clones here, not all; method: immunoSEQ multiplex PCR. Seen here are over 15,000 clones, 91% observed once, and the top ten hold more than 7%. This sample comprised unsorted PBMCs, obtained 0.3 years after starting antiretroviral therapy. These receptors were obtained from a man in his sixties with HIV. CDR3s leave out the opening cysteine and the closing phenylalanine or tryptophan. The D gene is left open where the match is weak.

d_gene: -; v_gene: TRBV5-1; j_gene: TRBJ2-5; CDR3aa: ASSFSSWETQY
d_gene: -; v_gene: TRBV6-5; j_gene: TRBJ1-1; CDR3aa: ASSYSDSEAF
d_gene: -; v_gene: TRBV6-4; j_gene: TRBJ1-2; CDR3aa: ASSDRFGGVYGYT
d_gene: TRBD1; v_gene: TRBV5-8; j_gene: TRBJ2-7; CDR3aa: ASRGQGATFRPYEQY
d_gene: -; v_gene: TRBV7-9; j_gene: TRBJ2-1; CDR3aa: ASSPTGLNEQF
d_gene: TRBD2; v_gene: TRBV4-1; j_gene: TRBJ2-3; CDR3aa: ASSQHTGTSGTDTQY
d_gene: -; v_gene: TRBV11-3; j_gene: TRBJ2-3; CDR3aa: ASSLDGVTTDTQY
d_gene: -; v_gene: TRBV19; j_gene: TRBJ2-6; CDR3aa: ASRGDGGANVLT
d_gene: TRBD1; v_gene: TRBV9; j_gene: TRBJ2-7; CDR3aa: ASSVGQGAYEQY
d_gene: -; v_gene: TRBV7-9; j_gene: TRBJ2-1; CDR3aa: ASSLYVENNEQF
d_gene: -; v_gene: TRBV6-5; j_gene: TRBJ2-5; CDR3aa: ASSVRTAVQETQY
d_gene: TRBD1; v_gene: TRBV28; j_gene: TRBJ2-7; CDR3aa: ASSKYRGDEQY
d_gene: -; v_gene: TRBV7-8; j_gene: TRBJ2-5; CDR3aa: ASSLGRGETQY
d_gene: -; v_gene: TRBV11-2; j_gene: TRBJ2-1; CDR3aa: ASSLFGVYNEQF
d_gene: -; v_gene: TRBV5-6; j_gene: TRBJ2-7; CDR3aa: ASSLRWGGGSYEQY
d_gene: -; v_gene: TRBV15; j_gene: TRBJ2-7; CDR3aa: ATHLGVPGGFYEQY
d_gene: -; v_gene: TRBV7-9; j_gene: TRBJ2-3; CDR3aa: ASSRARASTDTQY
d_gene: -; v_gene: TRBV19; j_gene: TRBJ1-3; CDR3aa: ASSIELEGNTIY
d_gene: -; v_gene: TRBV7-2; j_gene: TRBJ2-1; CDR3aa: ASSLDPGLWNEQF
d_gene: TRBD1; v_gene: TRBV4-3; j_gene: TRBJ1-2; CDR3aa: ASSQIATGDYGYT
d_gene: TRBD2; v_gene: TRBV29-1; j_gene: TRBJ2-1; CDR3aa: SVKEIGGGGEQF